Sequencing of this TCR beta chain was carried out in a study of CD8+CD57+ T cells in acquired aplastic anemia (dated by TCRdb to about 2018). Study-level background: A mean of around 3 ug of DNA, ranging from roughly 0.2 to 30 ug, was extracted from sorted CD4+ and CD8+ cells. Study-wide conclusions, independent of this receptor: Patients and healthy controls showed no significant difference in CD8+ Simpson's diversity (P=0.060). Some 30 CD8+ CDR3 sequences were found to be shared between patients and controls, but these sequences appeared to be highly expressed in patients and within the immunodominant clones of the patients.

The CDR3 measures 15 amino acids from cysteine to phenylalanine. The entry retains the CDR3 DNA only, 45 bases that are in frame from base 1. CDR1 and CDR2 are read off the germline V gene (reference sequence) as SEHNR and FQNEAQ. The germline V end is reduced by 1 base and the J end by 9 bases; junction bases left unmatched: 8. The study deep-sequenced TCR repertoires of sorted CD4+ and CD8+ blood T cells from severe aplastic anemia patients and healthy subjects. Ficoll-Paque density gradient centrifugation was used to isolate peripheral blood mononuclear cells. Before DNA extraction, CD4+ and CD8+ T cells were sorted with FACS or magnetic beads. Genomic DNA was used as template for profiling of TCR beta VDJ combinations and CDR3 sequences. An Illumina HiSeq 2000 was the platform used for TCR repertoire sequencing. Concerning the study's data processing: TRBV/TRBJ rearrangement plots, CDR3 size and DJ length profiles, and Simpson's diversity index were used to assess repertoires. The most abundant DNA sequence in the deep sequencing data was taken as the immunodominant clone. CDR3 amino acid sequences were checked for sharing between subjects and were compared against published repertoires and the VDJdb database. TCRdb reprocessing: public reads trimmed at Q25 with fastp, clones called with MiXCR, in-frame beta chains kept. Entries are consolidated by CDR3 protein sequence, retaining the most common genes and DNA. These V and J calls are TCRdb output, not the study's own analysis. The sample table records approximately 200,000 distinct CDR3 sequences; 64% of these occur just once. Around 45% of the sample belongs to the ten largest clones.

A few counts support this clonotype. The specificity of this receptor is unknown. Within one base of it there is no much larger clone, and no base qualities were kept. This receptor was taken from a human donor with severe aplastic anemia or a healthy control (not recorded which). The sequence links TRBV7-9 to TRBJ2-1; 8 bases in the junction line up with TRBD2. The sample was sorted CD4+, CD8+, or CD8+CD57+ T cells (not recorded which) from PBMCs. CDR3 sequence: CASSLVQRGLSEQFF. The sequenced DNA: TGTGCCAGCAGCTTAGTGCAGCGGGGGCTTAGTGAGCAGTTCTTC.